The 24 T cell receptor beta chains in this list originate from one sample, sequenced in a study of T-cell reconstitution after alpha-beta-depleted transplantation in children. The authors prepared the TCRbeta library with unique molecular identifiers. A single record per CDR3 protein comes from TCRdb applying MiXCR to the PCR reads. This sample carries roughly 30,000 distinct CDR3 sequences, approximately 6.9% of them seen once, and the ten largest clones take 27%. Broader study findings: As was reported, about two months after transplant, alpha-beta T cells came from several hundred expanded graft clones.

No antigen is known for these receptors. Specimen: peripheral blood, collected 60 days after TCRalphabeta/CD19-depleted stem cell transplant. These receptors all come from a child under three years old who had a stem cell transplant for acute myeloid leukemia, so the T cells may come from the graft donor.

This clonotype was seen many times. The chain employs TRBV5-5 and TRBJ2-3; TRBD2 matches 7 bases. The V segment lost 4 bases and the J segment 3 bases; nucleotides outside the gene matches: 5. The CDR3 extends over 14 amino acids. Per germline, CDR1 SGHKS and CDR2 YYEKEE (reference sequence). The CDR3 region has the DNA TGTGCCAGCAGCCAGAAGGGAGGGACAGATACGCAGTATTTT. Its translation: CASSQKGGTDTQYF.

There are many counts of this clonotype. The chain links TRBV6-5 to TRBJ1-3; D possibly corresponds to TRBD1 (5 bases). The germline V gene encodes CDR1 MNHEY and CDR2 SVGAGI. The germline V and J ends were trimmed by 0 bases and 7 bases, with 22 bases remaining between them. CDR3 length: 18 residues. The CDR3 sequence is CASSYSSSGLLGWNTIYF. CDR3 nucleotides: TGTGCCAGCAGTTACTCGAGCTCAGGGCTTCTGGGCTGGAACACCATATATTTT.

This clonotype was recorded many times. This chain joins TRBV5-1 and TRBJ2-1; possibly TRBD1 for D (5 bases). This CDR3 is built from 14 residues. V was cut by 0 bases and J by 5 bases, with 9 bases left in between. CDR1 is SGHRS and CDR2 is YFSETQ in the germline V gene. In DNA, the CDR3 is TGCGCCAGCAGCTTGGTGGGGCGGCACAATGAGCAGTTCTTC. Amino acids: CASSLVGRHNEQFF.

This clonotype was recorded at least ten times. J is TRBJ1-2 and V is TRBV20-1; D might be TRBD1 (5 bases). CDR1 is DFQATT, CDR2 SNEGSKA, per germline (reference sequence). This CDR3 is built from 13 residues. The V and J ends lost 3 bases and 3 bases respectively, with 11 bases between them. CDR3 sequence: CSASLGTYYGYTF. Written as DNA, the CDR3 is TGCAGTGCTAGCCTCGGGACTTACTATGGCTACACCTTC.

The table lists this clonotype with many counts. The V gene is TRBV6-5, the J gene TRBJ2-7, with D perhaps TRBD1 (5 bases). Germline lookup yields CDR1 MNHEY and CDR2 SVGAGI. Trimming removed 1 base at V and 3 bases at J, with 7 bases between. CDR3 length equals 13 residues. Here the CDR3 DNA reads TGTGCCAGCAGTTACTTCCAGGGCTACGAGCAGTACTTC. This gives the protein CASSYFQGYEQYF.

This clonotype was recorded at least ten times. The V gene is TRBV18, the J gene TRBJ2-3; D call uncertain. Germline V gene sequence: CDR1 KGHSH, CDR2 LQKENI. The V end was cut by 0 bases, the J end by 1 base, with 2 bases between. This CDR3 has 13 residues. The CDR3: CASSPPGTDTQYF. CDR3 DNA: TGTGCCAGCTCACCACCGGGCACAGATACGCAGTATTTT.

This clonotype occurred many times. The CDR3 bases are TGTGCCAGCAGTTACGAAGGGGGGACCTACAATGAGCAGTTCTTC. Its protein product is CASSYEGGTYNEQFF. The chain employs TRBV6-2 or TRBV6-3 and TRBJ2-1; TRBD1 or TRBD2 may be the D gene (6 bases each). Germline values: CDR1 MNHEY, CDR2 SVGEGT. The CDR3 is 15 residues long. V dropped 2 bases and J dropped 2 bases, with 10 bases sitting between them.

In its sample, this clonotype was seen many times. This sequence joins TRBV9 and TRBJ2-2; TRBD2 is a possible D gene (7 bases). The CDR3 has 16 amino acids. Per the germline V gene, CDR1 is SGDLS and CDR2 is YYNGEE. Trimming shortened V by 0 bases and J by 5 bases, and 14 bases separated the two germline ends. The CDR3 region is CASSVGGGRGTGELFF. CDR3 bases: TGTGCCAGCAGCGTAGGCGGGGGCCGCGGTACCGGGGAGCTGTTTTTT.

This clonotype showed up many times. V is TRBV6-5 and J is TRBJ1-2; D remains unclear. Per the germline V gene, CDR1 is MNHEY and CDR2 is SVGAGI. The CDR3 spans 12 residues. Deletions cut 2 bases from V and 2 bases from J, with 3 bases between. The CDR3 loop is CASSYNNYGYTF. The CDR3 region has the DNA TGTGCCAGCAGTTACAACAACTATGGCTACACCTTC.

In its sample, this clonotype was seen many times. The chain combines TRBV29-1 with TRBJ1-2, with 8 nucleotides matching TRBD1. The CDR3 spans 11 residues. Losses at the gene ends were 7 bases for V and 8 bases for J; bases not matched to a gene: 6. The germline V gene has CDR1 SQVTM and CDR2 ANQGSEA. CDR3 DNA sequence: TGCAGCGCCCAGGGGGCGGAAGGCTACACCTTC. Translating gives CSAQGAEGYTF.

Ten or more counts support this clonotype. V gene TRBV4-3 combines with J gene TRBJ2-2, with D possibly being TRBD1 (6 bases). V was clipped by 1 base and J by 1 base, with 13 bases between them. Germline V gene data show CDR1 as LGHNA and CDR2 as YSLEER. This CDR3 contains 17 residues. The CDR3 reads CASSQVRQGWNTGELFF. CDR3 bases: TGCGCCAGCAGCCAAGTTAGGCAGGGGTGGAACACCGGGGAGCTGTTTTTT.

This clonotype was recorded at least ten times. This chain uses TRBV6-1 with TRBJ2-7, with D perhaps TRBD1 (5 bases). CDR1 is MNHNS, CDR2 SASEGT, per germline. Trimming left V 6 bases short and J 3 bases short, with 27 bases between. CDR3 length: 18 residues. CDR3 nucleotides: TGTGCCAGCAGGAACTACCGCATCGTTACGCTCAGGGTCTACGAGCAGTACTTC. Translated: CASRNYRIVTLRVYEQYF.

This clonotype was observed many times. This chain connects TRBV5-1 to TRBJ2-5; D assignment may be TRBD1 or TRBD2 (5 bases each). The CDR3 runs to 15 residues. Trimming took off 4 bases at V and 1 base at J, with 14 bases between the two ends. From germline, CDR1 is SGHRS and CDR2 YFSETQ. Here the CDR3 DNA reads TGCGCCAGCAGCGCATCCGGGGCGTCCCAAGAGACCCAGTACTTC. It translates to CASSASGASQETQYF. Full variable domain (missing parts from reference TRBV5-1 and TRBJ2-5): KAGVTQTPRYLIKTRGQQVTLSCSPISGHRSVSWYQQTPGQGLQFLFEYFSETQRNKGNFPGRFSGRQFSNSRSEMNVSTLELGDSALYLCASSASGASQETQYFGPGTRLLVL.

This clonotype was counted at least ten times. This sequence joins TRBV5-6 and TRBJ2-2; D call uncertain. V was pared by 3 bases and J by 3 bases, with 12 bases between. The CDR3 is made up of 15 amino acids. The germline gives CDR1 SGHDT, CDR2 YYEEEE. The CDR3 reads CASSSYPLHTGELFF. In DNA, the CDR3 is TGTGCCAGCAGCTCTTACCCTTTGCACACCGGGGAGCTGTTTTTT.

This clonotype was seen at least ten times. The rearrangement joins TRBV29-1 to TRBJ2-5, with 8 bases lining up with TRBD2. The CDR3 runs 14 residues. Germline CDR1 is SQVTM and CDR2 is ANQGSEA. CDR3 sequence reads: CSGGLAGFQETQYF. CDR3 bases: TGCTCTGGGGGGCTAGCGGGTTTCCAAGAGACCCAGTACTTC.

This clonotype was seen ten or more times. CDR3 residues: CSARDAANTDTQYF. The DNA for the CDR3 is TGCAGTGCTAGAGATGCAGCCAACACAGATACGCAGTATTTT. This chain uses TRBV20-1 with TRBJ2-3, with no clear D. Germline V gene lookup returns CDR1 DFQATT and CDR2 SNEGSKA (reference sequence). This CDR3 region has 14 residues. V was trimmed by 0 bases and J by 2 bases, leaving 9 bases between them.

This clonotype was observed many times. The chain employs TRBV27 and TRBJ2-3; 7 bases align to TRBD2. CDR3 length: 14 residues. V gave up 2 bases and J gave up 2 bases; unmatched junction bases: 1. CDR1 and CDR2 (germline): MNHEY, SMNVEV (reference sequence). CDR3: CASSLAGVTDTQYF. The CDR3 DNA reads TGTGCCAGCAGTTTAGCGGGGGTCACAGATACGCAGTATTTT.

At least ten counts were recorded for this clonotype. The chain couples TRBV5-1 to TRBJ2-1; 10 nucleotides match TRBD2. This CDR3 has 17 amino acids. Germline V gene sequence: CDR1 SGHRS, CDR2 YFSETQ. With 0 bases clipped from V and 6 bases from J, the junction kept 9 bases outside the gene matches. The CDR3 loop reads CASSLAASGRDSNEQFF. The CDR3 DNA follows: TGCGCCAGCAGCTTGGCAGCCAGCGGGAGGGACTCCAATGAGCAGTTCTTC.

In this sample, this clonotype turned up many times. This chain uses TRBV20-1 with TRBJ2-7; the D gene could be TRBD1 or TRBD2 (7 bases each). The V end was cut by 5 bases, the J end by 2 bases, with 16 bases between. The CDR3 spans 14 residues. The germline V gene has CDR1 DFQATT and CDR2 SNEGSKA (reference sequence). CDR3 region: CSAQGGRGPYEQYF. CDR3 coding DNA: TGCAGTGCTCAGGGGGGGAGAGGGCCCTACGAGCAGTACTTC.

The rearrangement joins TRBV7-8 to TRBJ2-7, with D unclear. Trimming removed 0 bases at V and 4 bases at J, with 7 bases between. The CDR3 runs to 13 residues. Per the germline V gene, CDR1 is SGHVS and CDR2 is FQNEAQ. Here the CDR3 DNA reads TGTGCCAGCAGCTTAGCGGACGGTTACGAGCAGTACTTC. Translated, it gives CASSLADGYEQYF.

Ten or more counts support this clonotype. CDR3 region: CASGLGSMEGEETYEQYF. CDR3 nucleotide sequence: TGTGCTAGTGGTTTGGGATCAATGGAAGGGGAAGAGACCTACGAGCAGTACTTC. The genes are TRBV12-5 and TRBJ2-7, with D possibly being TRBD1 (5 bases). Per the germline V gene, CDR1 is LGHNT and CDR2 is FRNRAP. CDR3 length: 18 residues. V gave up 1 base and J gave up 2 bases, with 21 bases separating them.

This clonotype was recorded at least ten times. The chain couples TRBV15 to TRBJ1-1; 8 bases line up with TRBD1. This CDR3 has 15 amino acids. The junction had 4 bases not matched to a gene; V was cut back by 3 bases and J by 1 base. Germline V gene sequence: CDR1 LNHNV, CDR2 YYDKDF (reference sequence). In DNA form, the CDR3 reads TGTGCCACCAGCAGTGAGGGACAGGAGAACACTGAAGCTTTCTTT. Translated, it gives CATSSEGQENTEAFF.

In its sample, this clonotype was seen many times. This rearrangement joins TRBV20-1 to TRBJ2-3; either TRBD1 or TRBD2 may supply D (6 bases each). CDR3 size: 17 residues. The V end was cut by 6 bases, the J end by 0 bases, with 22 bases between. The germline gives CDR1 DFQATT, CDR2 SNEGSKA (reference sequence). This chain's CDR3 is CSALKGGDLPSTDTQYF. The DNA of the CDR3 is TGCAGTGCCTTGAAGGGGGGCGACCTTCCTAGCACAGATACGCAGTATTTT.

This clonotype has at least ten counts. The gene calls are TRBV20-1 and TRBJ2-1; D perhaps matches TRBD2 (7 bases). Germline CDR1 is DFQATT and CDR2 is SNEGSKA (reference sequence). With 4 bases removed from V and 10 bases from J, the gap between germline ends came to 23 bases. The CDR3 extends over 15 amino acids. The CDR3 bases are TGCAGTGCTACTGGGGGGGGGCCCCATACAATGGAGCAGTTCTTC. Residues: CSATGGGPHTMEQFF.